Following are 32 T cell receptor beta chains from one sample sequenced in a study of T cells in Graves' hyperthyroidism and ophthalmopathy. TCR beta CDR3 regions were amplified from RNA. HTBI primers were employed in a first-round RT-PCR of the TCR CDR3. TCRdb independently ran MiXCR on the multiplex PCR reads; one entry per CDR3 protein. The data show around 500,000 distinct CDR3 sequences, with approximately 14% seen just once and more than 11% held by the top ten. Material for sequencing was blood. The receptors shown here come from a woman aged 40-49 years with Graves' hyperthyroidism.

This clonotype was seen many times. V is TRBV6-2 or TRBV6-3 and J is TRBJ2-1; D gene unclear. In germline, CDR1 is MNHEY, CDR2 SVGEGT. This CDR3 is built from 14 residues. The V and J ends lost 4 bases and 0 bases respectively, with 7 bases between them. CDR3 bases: TGTGCCAGCAGTTGGAGCGACTCCTACAATGAGCAGTTCTTC. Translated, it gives CASSWSDSYNEQFF.

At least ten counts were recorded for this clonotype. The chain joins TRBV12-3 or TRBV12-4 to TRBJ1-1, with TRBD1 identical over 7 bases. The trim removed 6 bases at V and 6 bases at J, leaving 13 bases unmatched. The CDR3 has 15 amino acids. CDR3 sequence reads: CASRNSGGTVSEAFF. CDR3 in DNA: TGTGCCAGCAGGAATTCCGGTGGGACAGTATCTGAAGCTTTCTTT.

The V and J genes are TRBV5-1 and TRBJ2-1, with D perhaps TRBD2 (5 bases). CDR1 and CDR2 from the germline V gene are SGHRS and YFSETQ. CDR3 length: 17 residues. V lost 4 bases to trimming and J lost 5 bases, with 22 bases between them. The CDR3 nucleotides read TGCGCCAGCAGCCTACCCCCTAAACGGGAATTAAACAATGAGCAGTTCTTC. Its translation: CASSLPPKRELNNEQFF.

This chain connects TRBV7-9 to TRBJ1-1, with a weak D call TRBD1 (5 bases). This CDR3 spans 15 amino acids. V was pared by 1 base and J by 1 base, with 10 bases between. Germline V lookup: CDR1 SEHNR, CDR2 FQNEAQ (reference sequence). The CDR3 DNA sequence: TGTGCCAGCAGCTTAGGTTCAGGACAGAACACTGAAGCTTTCTTT. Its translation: CASSLGSGQNTEAFF.

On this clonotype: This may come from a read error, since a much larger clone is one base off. CDR3 residues: CASSVEGYQSYTQYF. The CDR3 nucleotides read TGTGCCAGCAGCGTAGAGGGGTACCAATCATATACGCAGTATTTT. The V and J genes are TRBV9 and TRBJ2-3, with D perhaps TRBD1 (5 bases). This CDR3 region has 15 residues. V lost 0 bases and J lost 7, with 15 bases in between. Looked up from germline, CDR1 is SGDLS and CDR2 is YYNGEE.

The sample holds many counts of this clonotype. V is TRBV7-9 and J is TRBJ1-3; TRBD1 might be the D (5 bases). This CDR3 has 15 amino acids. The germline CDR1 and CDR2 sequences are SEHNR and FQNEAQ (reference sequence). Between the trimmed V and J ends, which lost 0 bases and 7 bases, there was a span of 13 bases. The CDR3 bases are TGTGCCAGCAGCTTAGCAGCAGCCGGGGCGAACACCATATATTTT. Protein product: CASSLAAAGANTIYF. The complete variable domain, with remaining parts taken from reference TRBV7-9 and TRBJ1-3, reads DTGVSQNPRHKITKRGQNVTFRCDPISEHNRLYWYRQTLGQGPEFLTYFQNEAQLEKSRLLSDRFSAERPKGSFSTLEIQRTEQGDSAMYLCASSLAAAGANTIYFGEGSWLTVV.

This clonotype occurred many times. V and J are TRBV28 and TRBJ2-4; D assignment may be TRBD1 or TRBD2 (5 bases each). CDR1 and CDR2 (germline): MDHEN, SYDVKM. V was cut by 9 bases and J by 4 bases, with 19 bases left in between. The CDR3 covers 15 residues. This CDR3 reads CASKSTGTKKNIQYF. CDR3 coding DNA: TGTGCCAGTAAATCGACCGGGACCAAAAAAAACATTCAGTACTTC.

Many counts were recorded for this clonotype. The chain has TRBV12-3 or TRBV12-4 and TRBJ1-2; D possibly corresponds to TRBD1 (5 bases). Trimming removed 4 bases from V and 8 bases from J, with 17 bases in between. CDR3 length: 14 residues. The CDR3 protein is CASSSDISPQGYTF. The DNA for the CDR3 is TGTGCCAGCAGTTCGGACATTTCCCCTCAGGGCTACACCTTC.

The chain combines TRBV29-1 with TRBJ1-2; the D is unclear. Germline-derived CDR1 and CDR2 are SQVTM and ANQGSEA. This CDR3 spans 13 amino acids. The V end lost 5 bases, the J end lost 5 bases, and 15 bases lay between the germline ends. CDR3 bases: TGCAGCGTTCGAGCCCCTTTAGGGTATGGCTACACCTTC. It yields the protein CSVRAPLGYGYTF.

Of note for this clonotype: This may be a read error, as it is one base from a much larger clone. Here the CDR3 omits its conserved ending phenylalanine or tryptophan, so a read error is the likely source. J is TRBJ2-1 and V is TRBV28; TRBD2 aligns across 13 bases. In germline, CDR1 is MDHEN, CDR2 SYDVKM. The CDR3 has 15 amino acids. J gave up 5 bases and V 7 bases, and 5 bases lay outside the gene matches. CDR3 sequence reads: CASNVGLAGDNEQFS. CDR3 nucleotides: TGTGCCAGCAACGTCGGACTAGCGGGGGACAATGAGCAGTTCTCC.

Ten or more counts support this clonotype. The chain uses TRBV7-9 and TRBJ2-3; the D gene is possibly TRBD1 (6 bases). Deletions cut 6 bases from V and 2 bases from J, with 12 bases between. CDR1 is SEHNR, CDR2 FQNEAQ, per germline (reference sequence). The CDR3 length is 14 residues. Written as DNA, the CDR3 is TGTGCCAGCAGACAAGGGGGTCCCACAGATACGCAGTATTTT. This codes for CASRQGGPTDTQYF.

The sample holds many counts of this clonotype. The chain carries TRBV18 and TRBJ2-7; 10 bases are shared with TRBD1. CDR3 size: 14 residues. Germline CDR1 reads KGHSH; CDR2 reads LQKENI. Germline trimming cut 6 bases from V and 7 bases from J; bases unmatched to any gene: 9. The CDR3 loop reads CASSFGTGAWEQYF. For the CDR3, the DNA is TGTGCCAGCTCGTTCGGGACAGGGGCATGGGAGCAGTACTTC.

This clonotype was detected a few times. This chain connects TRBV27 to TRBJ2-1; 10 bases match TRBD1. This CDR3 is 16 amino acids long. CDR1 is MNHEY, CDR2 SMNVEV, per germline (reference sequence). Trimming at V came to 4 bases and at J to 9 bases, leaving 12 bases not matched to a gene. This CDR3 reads CASSSYGGQGNSEQFF. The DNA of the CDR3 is TGTGCCAGCAGTTCCTATGGGGGACAGGGGAATAGTGAGCAGTTCTTC.

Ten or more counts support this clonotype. In DNA form, the CDR3 reads TGTGCCAGCAGCTTAGTCAATCTGGACAGGCTAGCTACCTACGAGCAGTACTTC. This codes for CASSLVNLDRLATYEQYF. The genes are TRBV7-2 and TRBJ2-7; 7 bases are shared with TRBD1. Losses at the gene ends were 1 base for V and 2 bases for J; bases not matched to a gene: 14. The germline V gene has CDR1 SGHTA and CDR2 FQGNSA. The CDR3 has 18 residues.

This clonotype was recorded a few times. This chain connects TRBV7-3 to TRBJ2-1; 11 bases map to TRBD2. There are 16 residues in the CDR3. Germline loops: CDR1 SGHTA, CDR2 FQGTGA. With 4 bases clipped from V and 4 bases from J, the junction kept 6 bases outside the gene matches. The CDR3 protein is CASSSTIAGGYNEQFF. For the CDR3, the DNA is TGTGCCAGCAGCTCCACCATAGCGGGAGGGTACAATGAGCAGTTCTTC.

DNA of the CDR3: TGCGCCAGCAGCCAAGATCAGTACACAGATACGCAGTATTTT. Translation: CASSQDQYTDTQYF. The chain is built from TRBV4-1 and TRBJ2-3, with no clear D. The CDR3 extends over 14 amino acids. Trimming took off 0 bases at V and 2 bases at J, with 6 bases between the two ends. Germline CDR1 MGHRA, CDR2 YSYEKL.

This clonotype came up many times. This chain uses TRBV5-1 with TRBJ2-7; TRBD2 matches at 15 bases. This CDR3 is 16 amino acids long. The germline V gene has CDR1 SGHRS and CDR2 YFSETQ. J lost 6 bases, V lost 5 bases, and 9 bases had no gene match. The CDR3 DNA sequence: TGCGCCAGCAGGTCCGGACTAGCGGGAGGGGATGGCGAGCAGTACTTC. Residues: CASRSGLAGGDGEQYF.

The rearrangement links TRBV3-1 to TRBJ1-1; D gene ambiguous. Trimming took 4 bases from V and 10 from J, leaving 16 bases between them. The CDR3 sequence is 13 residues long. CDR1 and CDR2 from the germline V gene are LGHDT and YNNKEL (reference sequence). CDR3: CASSPGRSLGAFF. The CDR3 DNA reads TGTGCCAGCAGCCCCGGGAGATCCTTGGGAGCTTTCTTT.

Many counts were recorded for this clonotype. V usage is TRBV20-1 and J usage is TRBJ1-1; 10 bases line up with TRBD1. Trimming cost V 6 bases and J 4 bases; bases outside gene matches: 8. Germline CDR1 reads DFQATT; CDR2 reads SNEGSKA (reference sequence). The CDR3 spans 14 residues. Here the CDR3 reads CSAPRTGGVTEAFF. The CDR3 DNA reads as TGCAGTGCCCCGAGGACAGGGGGTGTCACTGAAGCTTTCTTT.

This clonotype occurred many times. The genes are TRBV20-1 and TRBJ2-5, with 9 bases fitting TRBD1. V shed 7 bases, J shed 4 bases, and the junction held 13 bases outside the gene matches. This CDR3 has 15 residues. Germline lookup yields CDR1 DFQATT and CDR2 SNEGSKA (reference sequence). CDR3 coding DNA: TGCAGTGTTCTAACACAGGGGGCGCGTGCAGAGACCCAGTACTTC. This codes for CSVLTQGARAETQYF.

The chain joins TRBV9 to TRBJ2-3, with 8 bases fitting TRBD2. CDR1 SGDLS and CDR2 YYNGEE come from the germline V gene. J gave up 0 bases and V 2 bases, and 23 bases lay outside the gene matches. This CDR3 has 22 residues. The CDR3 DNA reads TGTGCCAGCAGCGTCCGCCCGGCAGAGCGGGAGTTTCATCTGCCAAGCACAGATACGCAGTATTTT. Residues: CASSVRPAEREFHLPSTDTQYF.

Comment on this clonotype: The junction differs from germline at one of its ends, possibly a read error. This CDR3 is CASSHGTAYGQYF. The CDR3 DNA reads as TGTGCCAGCAGTCATGGGACCGCCTACGGGCAGTACTTC. The chain couples TRBV27 to TRBJ2-7, with D perhaps being TRBD1 or TRBD2 (5 bases each). The CDR3 is made up of 13 amino acids. Germline V gene data show CDR1 as MNHEY and CDR2 as SMNVEV (reference sequence).

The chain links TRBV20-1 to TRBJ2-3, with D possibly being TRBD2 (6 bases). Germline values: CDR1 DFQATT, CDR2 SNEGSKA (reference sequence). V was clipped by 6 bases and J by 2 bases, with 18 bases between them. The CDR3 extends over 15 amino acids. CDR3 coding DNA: TGCAGTGCCCCCCCCGGAGGGAGAGACACAGATACGCAGTATTTT. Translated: CSAPPGGRDTDTQYF.

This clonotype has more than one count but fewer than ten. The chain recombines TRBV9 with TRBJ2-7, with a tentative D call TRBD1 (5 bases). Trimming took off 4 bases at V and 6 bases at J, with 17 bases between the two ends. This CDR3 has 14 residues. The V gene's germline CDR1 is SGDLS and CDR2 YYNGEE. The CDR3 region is CASSSGQTTSEQYF. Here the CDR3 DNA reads TGTGCCAGCAGCTCAGGACAAACCACGAGCGAGCAGTACTTC.

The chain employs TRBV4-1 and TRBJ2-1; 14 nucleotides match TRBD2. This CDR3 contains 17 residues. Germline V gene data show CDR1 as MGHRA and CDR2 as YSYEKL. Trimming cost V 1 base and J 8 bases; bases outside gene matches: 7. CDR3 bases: TGCGCCAGCAGCCAAGGACTAGCGGGAGGGCCTCAAGATGAGCAGTTCTTC. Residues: CASSQGLAGGPQDEQFF.

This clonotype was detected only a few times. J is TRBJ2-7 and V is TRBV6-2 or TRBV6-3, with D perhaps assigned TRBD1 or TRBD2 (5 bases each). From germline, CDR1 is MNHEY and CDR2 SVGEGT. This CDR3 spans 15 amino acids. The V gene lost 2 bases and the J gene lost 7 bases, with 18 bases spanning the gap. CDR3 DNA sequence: TGTGCCAGCAGTTACGGGGCTAGCTCCTTAGGAGAGCAGTACTTC. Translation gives CASSYGASSLGEQYF.

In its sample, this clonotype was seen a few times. Here the CDR3 DNA reads TGTGCCAGCAGCTCTAGCCCTTTGGGACTAGCGGGAGAACGTACCGGGGAGCTGTTTTTT. It is translated as CASSSSPLGLAGERTGELFF. The genes are TRBV7-9 and TRBJ2-2; TRBD2 aligns across 14 bases. Per germline, CDR1 SEHNR and CDR2 FQNEAQ (reference sequence). This CDR3 spans 20 amino acids. V dropped 4 bases and J dropped 5; count of bases not matched to a gene: 15.

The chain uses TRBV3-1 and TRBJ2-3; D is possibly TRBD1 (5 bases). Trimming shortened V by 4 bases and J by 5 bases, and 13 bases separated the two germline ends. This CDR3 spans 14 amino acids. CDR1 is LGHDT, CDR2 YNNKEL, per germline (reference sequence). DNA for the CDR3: TGTGCCAGCAGCCGCGGTGGGGCAGAAGATACGCAGTATTTT. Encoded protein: CASSRGGAEDTQYF.

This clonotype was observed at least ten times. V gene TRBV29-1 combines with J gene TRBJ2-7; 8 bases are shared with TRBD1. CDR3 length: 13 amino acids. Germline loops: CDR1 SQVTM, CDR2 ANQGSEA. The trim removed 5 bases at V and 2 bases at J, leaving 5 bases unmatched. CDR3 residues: CSVNRGSTYEQYF. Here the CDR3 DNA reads TGCAGCGTTAACAGGGGGTCCACCTACGAGCAGTACTTC.

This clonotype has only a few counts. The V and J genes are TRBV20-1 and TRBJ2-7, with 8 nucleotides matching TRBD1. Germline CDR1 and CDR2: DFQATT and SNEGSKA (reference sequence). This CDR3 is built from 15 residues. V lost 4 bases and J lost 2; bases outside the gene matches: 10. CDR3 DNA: TGCAGTGCTACTGAAATCGACAGGGGTCCCTACGAGCAGTACTTC. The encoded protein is CSATEIDRGPYEQYF.

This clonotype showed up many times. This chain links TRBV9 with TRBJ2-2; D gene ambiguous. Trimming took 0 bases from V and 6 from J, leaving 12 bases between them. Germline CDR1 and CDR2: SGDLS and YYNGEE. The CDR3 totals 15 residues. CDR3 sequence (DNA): TGTGCCAGCAGCGTAGACCCCTCAAGTCCCGGGGAGCTGTTTTTT. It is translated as CASSVDPSSPGELFF.

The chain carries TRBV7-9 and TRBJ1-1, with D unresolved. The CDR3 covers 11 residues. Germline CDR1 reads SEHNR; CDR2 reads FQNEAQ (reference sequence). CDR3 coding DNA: TGTGCTGTCGAGAGTAACACTGAAGCTTTCTTT. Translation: CAVESNTEAFF.